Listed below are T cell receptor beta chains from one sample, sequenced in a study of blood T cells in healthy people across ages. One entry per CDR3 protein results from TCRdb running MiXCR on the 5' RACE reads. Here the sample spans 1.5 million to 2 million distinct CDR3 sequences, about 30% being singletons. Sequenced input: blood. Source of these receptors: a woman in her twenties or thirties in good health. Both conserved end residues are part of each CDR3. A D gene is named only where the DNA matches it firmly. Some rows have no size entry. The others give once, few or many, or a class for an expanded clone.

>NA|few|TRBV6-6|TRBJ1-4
CASSYMGGDNEKLFF
TGTGCCAGCAGTTACATGGGGGGAGATAATGAAAAACTGTTTTTT
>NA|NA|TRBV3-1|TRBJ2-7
CASSQQDYEQYF
TGTGCCAGCAGCCAACAGGACTACGAGCAGTACTTC
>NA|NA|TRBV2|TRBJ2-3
CASRILLPDTQYF
TGTGCCAGCAGAATACTACTCCCAGATACGCAGTATTTT
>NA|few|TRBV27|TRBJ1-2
CASSLIGPTFRENYGYTF
TGCGCCAGCAGTTTAATTGGCCCTACATTCAGGGAGAACTATGGCTACACCTTC
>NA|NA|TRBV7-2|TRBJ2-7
CASSLLAEGEQYF
TGTGCCAGCAGCCTCCTAGCCGAGGGAGAGCAGTACTTC
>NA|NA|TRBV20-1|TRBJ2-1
CSAGGHNSEQFF
TGCAGTGCTGGGGGACATAACAGTGAGCAGTTCTTC
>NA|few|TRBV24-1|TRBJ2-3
CATSEEVTDTQYF
TGTGCCACCAGTGAAGAGGTTACAGATACGCAGTATTTT
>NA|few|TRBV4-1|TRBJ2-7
CASSQQGVEYEQYF
TGCGCCAGCAGCCAGCAGGGTGTCGAATACGAGCAGTACTTC
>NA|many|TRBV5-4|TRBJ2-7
CASSLDRDFREQYF
TGTGCCAGCAGCTTGGACAGGGATTTTCGAGAGCAGTACTTC
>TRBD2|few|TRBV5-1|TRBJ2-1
CASSHTSGAGGEQFF
TGCGCCAGCAGCCATACTAGCGGGGCAGGGGGTGAGCAGTTCTTC
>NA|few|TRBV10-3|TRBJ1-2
CAISEAGAPNYGYTF
TGTGCCATCAGTGAGGCAGGGGCTCCTAACTATGGCTACACCTTC
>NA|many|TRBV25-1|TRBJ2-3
CASSEAGSTDTQYF
TGTGCCAGCAGTGAAGCGGGCTCCACAGATACGCAGTATTTT
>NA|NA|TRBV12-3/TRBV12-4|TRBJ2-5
CASSFTLKETQYF
TGTGCCAGCAGTTTCACCCTAAAAGAGACCCAGTACTTC
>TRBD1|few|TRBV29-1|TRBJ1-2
CSFQQALPTGGSYGYTF
TGCAGCTTTCAACAAGCTCTCCCGACAGGGGGAAGCTATGGCTACACCTTC
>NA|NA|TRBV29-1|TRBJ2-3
CSVALGSTSTDTQYF
TGCAGCGTCGCACTGGGATCTACTAGCACAGATACGCAGTATTTT
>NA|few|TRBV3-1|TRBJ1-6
CASSQVKGTADSPLHF
TGTGCCAGCAGCCAAGTTAAGGGTACGGCGGATTCACCCCTCCACTTT
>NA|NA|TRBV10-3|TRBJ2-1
CAISLRDNLPNEQFF
TGTGCCATCAGCCTCCGGGATAACCTTCCCAATGAGCAGTTCTTC
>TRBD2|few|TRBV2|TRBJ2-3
CASTSGRKTDTQYF
TGTGCCAGCACCTCCGGGAGGAAAACAGATACGCAGTATTTT
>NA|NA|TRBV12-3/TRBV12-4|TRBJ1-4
CASSHQEKLFF
TGTGCCAGCAGTCACCAAGAAAAACTGTTTTTT
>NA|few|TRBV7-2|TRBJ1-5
CASSLGRLLNQPQHF
TGTGCCAGCAGCTTAGGGAGGTTGTTGAACCAGCCCCAGCATTTT
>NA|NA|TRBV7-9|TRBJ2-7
CASSIPGRSSYEQYF
TGTGCCAGCAGCATACCGGGACGGAGCTCCTACGAGCAGTACTTC
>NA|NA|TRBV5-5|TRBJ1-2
CASSPDPDNGYTF
TGTGCCAGCAGCCCCGACCCGGACAATGGCTACACCTTC
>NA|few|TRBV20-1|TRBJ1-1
CSARVLVGNTEAFF
TGCAGTGCTAGGGTACTGGTAGGGAACACTGAAGCTTTCTTT
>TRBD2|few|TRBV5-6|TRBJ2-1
CASSYRTSGKRSYNEQFF
TGTGCCAGCAGCTACAGGACTAGCGGGAAAAGGTCCTACAATGAGCAGTTCTTC
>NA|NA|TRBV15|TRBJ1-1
CATSSRGVPEAFF
TGTGCCACCAGCAGCCGAGGGGTTCCTGAAGCTTTCTTT
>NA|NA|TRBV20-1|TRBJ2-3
CSTSISLHLDTQYF
TGCAGTACCTCCATCTCCCTGCACTTGGATACGCAGTATTTT
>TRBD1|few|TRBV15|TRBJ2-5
CATSRVDRGQETQYF
TGTGCCACCAGCAGAGTCGACAGGGGTCAGGAGACCCAGTACTTC
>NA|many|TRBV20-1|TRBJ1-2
CSAREGNYGYTF
TGCAGTGCTAGAGAGGGAAACTATGGCTACACCTTC
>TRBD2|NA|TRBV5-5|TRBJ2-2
CASSLATSGNTGELFF
TGTGCCAGCAGCTTGGCCACTAGCGGGAACACCGGGGAGCTGTTTTTT
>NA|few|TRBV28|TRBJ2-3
CASSFASRGDTQYF
TGTGCCAGCAGTTTTGCCAGTAGAGGGGATACGCAGTATTTT
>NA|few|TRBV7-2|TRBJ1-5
CASSLVGPQHF
TGTGCCAGCAGCTTGGTCGGGCCCCAGCATTTT
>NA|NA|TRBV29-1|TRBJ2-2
CSATQQGDGELFF
TGCAGCGCTACTCAACAGGGAGACGGGGAGCTGTTTTTT
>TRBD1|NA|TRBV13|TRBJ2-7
CASSPMGQFYEQYF
TGTGCCAGCAGCCCGATGGGACAGTTCTACGAGCAGTACTTC
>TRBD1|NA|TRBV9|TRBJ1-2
CASSVGTGESGYTF
TGTGCCAGCAGCGTAGGGACAGGGGAAAGTGGCTACACCTTC
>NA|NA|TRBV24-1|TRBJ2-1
CATSDPYAVSYNEQFF
TGTGCCACCAGTGACCCTTACGCTGTTTCCTACAATGAGCAGTTCTTC
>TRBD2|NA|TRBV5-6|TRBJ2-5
CASSLKGSGRAAETQYF
TGTGCCAGCAGCTTGAAGGGTAGCGGGAGGGCAGCAGAGACCCAGTACTTC
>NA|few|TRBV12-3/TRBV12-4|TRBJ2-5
CASSFSTTGGRSPQETQYF
TGTGCCAGCAGTTTCTCTACTACCGGGGGACGCAGTCCCCAAGAGACCCAGTACTTC
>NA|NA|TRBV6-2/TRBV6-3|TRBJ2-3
CASSYSAVTDTQYF
TGTGCCAGCAGTTACTCGGCCGTCACAGATACGCAGTATTTT
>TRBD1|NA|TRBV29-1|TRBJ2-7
CSVGTGKSYEQYF
TGCAGCGTTGGGACAGGAAAATCCTACGAGCAGTACTTC
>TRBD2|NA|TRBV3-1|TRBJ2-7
CASSQTSGRYEQYF
TGTGCCAGCAGCCAGACTAGCGGGAGGTACGAGCAGTACTTC
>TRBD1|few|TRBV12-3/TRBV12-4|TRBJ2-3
CASSPRQGSGTDTQYF
TGTGCCAGCAGTCCCCGACAGGGTTCTGGCACAGATACGCAGTATTTT
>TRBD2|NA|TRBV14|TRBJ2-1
CASSQFTGTTYNEQFF
TGTGCCAGCAGCCAATTCACCGGGACTACTTACAATGAGCAGTTCTTC
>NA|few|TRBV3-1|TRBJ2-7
CASSQSWTDYEQYF
TGTGCCAGCAGCCAAAGTTGGACAGACTACGAGCAGTACTTC
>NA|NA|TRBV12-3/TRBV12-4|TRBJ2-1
CASSIRLSSYNEQFF
TGTGCCAGCAGCATACGACTGAGCTCCTACAATGAGCAGTTCTTC
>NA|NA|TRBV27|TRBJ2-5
CASSLNGGASQETQYF
TGTGCCAGCAGTTTAAATGGGGGGGCCTCCCAAGAGACCCAGTACTTC
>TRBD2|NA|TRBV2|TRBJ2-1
CASTQGLAVNEQFF
TGTGCCAGCACTCAGGGACTAGCGGTCAATGAGCAGTTCTTC
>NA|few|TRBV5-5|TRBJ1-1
CASSLSGYLRTEAFF
TGTGCCAGCAGCTTGTCGGGGTACCTCAGAACTGAAGCTTTCTTT
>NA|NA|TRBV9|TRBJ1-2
CASSGDTSLHGYTF
TGTGCCAGCAGCGGCGACACATCTCTTCATGGCTACACCTTC
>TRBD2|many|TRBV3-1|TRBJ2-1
CASSRFTSSGRGYNEQFF
TGTGCCAGCAGCCGTTTTACCTCTAGCGGGAGGGGCTACAATGAGCAGTTCTTC
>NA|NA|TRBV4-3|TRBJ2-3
CASSQERTGTQYF
TGCGCCAGCAGCCAAGAGAGGACTGGTACGCAGTATTTT
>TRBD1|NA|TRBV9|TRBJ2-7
CASSVEPTGVEQYF
TGTGCCAGCAGCGTGGAACCAACAGGGGTCGAGCAGTACTTC
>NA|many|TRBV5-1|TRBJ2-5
CASSWTPQETQYF
TGCGCCAGCAGCTGGACACCCCAAGAGACCCAGTACTTC
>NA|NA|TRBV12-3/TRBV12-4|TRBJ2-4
CASSLRGTGQYF
TGTGCCAGCAGCCTACGGGGGACGGGTCAGTACTTC